One and the same sample provided the 9 T cell receptor beta chains below, sequenced in a study of blood T cell repertoires in COVID-19. TCRdb keeps only in-frame clones here, not all; method: immunoSEQ multiplex PCR. Seen here are some 240,000 clones, 80% to 90% observed once, and the top ten hold 2.5% to 4%. Sequencing used PBMCs or T cells enriched from blood (not recorded which). Source of these receptors: a woman aged 40 to 50 who had been exposed to COVID-19.

The chain joins TRBV6-5 to TRBJ1-5; 11 nucleotides align to TRBD1. Trimming at V came to 10 bases and at J to 4 bases, leaving 9 bases not matched to a gene. The CDR3 loop spans 15 amino acids. Per the germline V gene, CDR1 is MNHEY and CDR2 is SVGAGI. The CDR3 reads CATRTGGSRNQPQHF. The CDR3 nucleotides read TGTGCCACCAGGACAGGGGGCTCCCGTAATCAGCCCCAGCATTTT.

The chain is built from TRBV6-2 or TRBV6-3 and TRBJ1-1; 12 positions agree with TRBD1. CDR1 MNHEY and CDR2 SVGEGT come from the germline V gene. This CDR3 region has 18 residues. The junction had 7 bases not matched to a gene; V was cut back by 2 bases and J by 0 bases. The CDR3 bases are TGTGCCAGCAGTTACCCCCCCCGGGACAGGGGGCTGAACACTGAAGCTTTCTTT. Its protein is CASSYPPRDRGLNTEAFF.

The rearrangement links TRBV7-2 to TRBJ2-5, with D tentatively TRBD1 (6 bases). Germline loops: CDR1 SGHTA, CDR2 FQGNSA. Deletions cut 9 bases from V and 2 bases from J, with 19 bases between. This CDR3 region has 15 residues. This chain's CDR3 is CASMTQGLTQETQYF. In DNA form, the CDR3 reads TGTGCCAGTATGACCCAGGGGCTAACGCAAGAGACCCAGTACTTC.

The chain has TRBV6-1 and TRBJ2-1; 15 positions match TRBD2. Germline V gene lookup returns CDR1 MNHNS and CDR2 SASEGT. CDR3 size: 19 residues. V lost 4 bases to trimming and J lost 2 bases; unmatched junction nucleotides: 9. This chain's CDR3 is CASSGTSGRARETYNEQFF. As DNA, the CDR3 is TGTGCCAGCAGTGGGACTAGCGGGAGGGCCCGTGAGACCTACAATGAGCAGTTCTTC.

A few counts support this clone. V and J are TRBV25-1 and TRBJ2-2, with a tentative D call TRBD2 (6 bases). This CDR3 comprises 15 residues. Germline CDR1 and CDR2: MGHDK and SYGVNS. V lost 1 base, J lost 4 bases, and 10 bases lay in between. DNA for the CDR3: TGTGCCAGCAGTGAATTCCTCGGGGGCACCGGGGAGCTGTTTTTT. Amino acids: CASSEFLGGTGELFF.

This chain uses TRBV7-2 with TRBJ1-1; no definite D call. The CDR3 has 13 amino acids. Germline lookup yields CDR1 SGHTA and CDR2 FQGNSA. Trimming took off 3 bases at V and 1 base at J, with 6 bases between the two ends. The CDR3: CASSFQENTEAFF. CDR3 nucleotides: TGTGCCAGCAGCTTTCAGGAGAACACTGAAGCTTTCTTT.

The chain joins TRBV10-3 to TRBJ1-1, with a tentative D call TRBD1 (6 bases). The CDR3 is 16 residues long. The V end was cut by 3 bases, the J end by 0 bases, with 14 bases between. Germline CDR1 reads ENHRY; CDR2 reads SYGVKD. CDR3 protein: CAISEGGARMNTEAFF. In DNA, the CDR3 is TGTGCCATCAGTGAAGGGGGGGCCCGAATGAACACTGAAGCTTTCTTT.

The gene calls are TRBV4-3 and TRBJ1-5, with D uncertain. CDR1 is LGHNA and CDR2 is YSLEER in the germline V gene. The CDR3 is made up of 15 amino acids. Trimming stripped 0 bases from V and 7 bases from J, with 13 bases between. CDR3 coding DNA: TGCGCCAGCAGCCAAGAACCATTGGCCGGGCAGCCCCAGCATTTT. Translating gives CASSQEPLAGQPQHF.

The chain carries TRBV7-9 and TRBJ2-3; 9 nucleotides match TRBD2. The germline V gene encodes CDR1 SEHNR and CDR2 FQNEAQ (reference sequence). The J segment lost 5 bases and the V segment lost 6 bases, leaving 15 bases of the junction unmatched. The CDR3 is 17 residues long. CDR3 DNA sequence: TGTGCCAGCAGATCAGGGTTCAAGCGGGAGGAAGTAGATACGCAGTATTTT. Amino acid sequence: CASRSGFKREEVDTQYF.